The present T cell receptor (beta chain) was sequenced within a study of lymphopenia after photon versus proton radiotherapy. Study-level points and caveats: Relative stability marked proton patients; photon patients lost diversity and naive cells.

Comment on this clone: No antigen is known for it.

The assay was immunoSEQ multiplex PCR, and TCRdb's table has in-frame clones only and misses some. In the table there are fewer than 25,000 clones, about 83% of which are singletons. Germline loops: CDR1 MDHEN, CDR2 SYDVKM. There are 15 residues in the CDR3. V lost 6 bases to trimming and J lost 7 bases; unmatched junction nucleotides: 10. The receptor comes from a woman between 50 and 59 years old with pancreatic cancer. The input for sequencing was peripheral blood, taken from a patient treated with photon-based radiotherapy. The V and J genes are TRBV28 and TRBJ1-2; 11 bases are shared with TRBD1. Here the CDR3 DNA reads TGTGCCAGCAGGGGGACAGGGGGGGATAGGGCTGGCTACACCTTC. Translation: CASRGTGGDRAGYTF.